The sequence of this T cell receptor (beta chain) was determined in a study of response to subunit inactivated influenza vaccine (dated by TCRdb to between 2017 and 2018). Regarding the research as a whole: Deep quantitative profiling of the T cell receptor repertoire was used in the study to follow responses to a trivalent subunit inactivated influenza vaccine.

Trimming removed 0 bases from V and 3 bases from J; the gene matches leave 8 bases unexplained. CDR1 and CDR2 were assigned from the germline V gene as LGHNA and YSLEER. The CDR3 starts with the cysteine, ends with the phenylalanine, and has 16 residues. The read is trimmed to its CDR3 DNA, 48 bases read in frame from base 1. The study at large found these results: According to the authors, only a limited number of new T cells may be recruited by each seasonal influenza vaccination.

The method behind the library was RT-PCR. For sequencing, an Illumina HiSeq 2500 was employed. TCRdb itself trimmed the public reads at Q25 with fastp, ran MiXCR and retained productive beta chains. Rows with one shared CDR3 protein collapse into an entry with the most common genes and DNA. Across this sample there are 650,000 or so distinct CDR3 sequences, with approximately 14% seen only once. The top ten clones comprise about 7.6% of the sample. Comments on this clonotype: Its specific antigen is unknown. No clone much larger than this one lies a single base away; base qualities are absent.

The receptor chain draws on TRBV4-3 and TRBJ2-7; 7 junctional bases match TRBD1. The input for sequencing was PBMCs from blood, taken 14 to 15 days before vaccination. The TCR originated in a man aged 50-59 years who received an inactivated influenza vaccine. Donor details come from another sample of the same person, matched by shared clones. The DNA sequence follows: TGCGCCAGCAGCCAAGAGTATACGGGACAGTTCTACGAGCAGTACTTC. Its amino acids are CASSQEYTGQFYEQYF.